The TCR beta chain under discussion was sequenced for a study of blood T cell repertoires in COVID-19. Profiled with immunoSEQ multiplex PCR; TCRdb holds only in-frame clones, not every one. The table lists some 21,000 clones, under 90% of them singletons. With 3 bases removed from V and 0 bases from J, the gap between germline ends came to 6 bases. Germline V lookup: CDR1 KGHSH, CDR2 LQKENI. The CDR3 has 14 residues. V and J are TRBV18 and TRBJ1-5; the D gene is possibly TRBD1 (5 bases). The material sequenced was peripheral blood. The TCR originated in a man aged 50 or older with active COVID-19. The CDR3 sequence: CASSPQGSNQPQHF. CDR3 DNA: TGTGCCAGCTCACCTCAGGGTAGCAATCAGCCCCAGCATTTT. Together with reference TRBV18 and TRBJ1-5, the CDR3 gives the full variable domain: NAGVMQNPRHLVRRRGQEARLRCSPMKGHSHVYWYRQLPEEGLKFMVYLQKENIIDESGMPKERFSAEFPKEGPSILRIQQVVRGDSAAYFCASSPQGSNQPQHFGDGTRLSIL.